The sequence of this T cell receptor beta chain was determined in a study of control samples from healthy donors and cancer patients (TCRdb year 2020). The method was the immunoSEQ multiplex PCR assay. The table comes from immuneACCESS by way of TCRdb, which keeps in-frame sequences with V and J called. Part of the clones is missing from these tables; in studies checked, under half for an unresolved V gene and the rest for unknown reasons. The sample table shows some 79,000 clones, and more than 75% are seen once. The ten largest clonotypes hold about 4% of the sample. As regards this clone: Its antigen has not been determined. Per-base qualities were not stored, and no clone one base away is much larger.

A distance of 23 bases separates the germline ends of V and J, which lose 7 bases and 5 bases respectively. Reading from cysteine to phenylalanine, the CDR3 counts 16 amino acids. The kept DNA is CDR3 alone, 48 bases in frame from the first base. As encoded in the germline V gene, CDR1 is MDHEN while CDR2 is SYDVKM. What was sequenced was blood. The TCR originated in a woman between 50 and 59 years old in good health. The rearranged chain carries TRBV28 and TRBJ1-2; perhaps TRBD1 is the D gene, with 6 bases matching. CDR3 loop: CASTRGGSIDDYGYTF. The DNA sequence follows: TGTGCCAGCACTAGGGGGGGTTCAATAGACGATTATGGCTACACCTTC.